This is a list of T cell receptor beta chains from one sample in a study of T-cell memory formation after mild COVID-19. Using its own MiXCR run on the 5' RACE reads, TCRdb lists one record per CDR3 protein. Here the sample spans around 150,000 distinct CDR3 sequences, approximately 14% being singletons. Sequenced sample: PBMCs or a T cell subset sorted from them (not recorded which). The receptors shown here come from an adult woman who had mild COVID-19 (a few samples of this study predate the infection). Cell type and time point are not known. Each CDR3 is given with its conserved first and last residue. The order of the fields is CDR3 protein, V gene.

CASRDGANEQFF,TRBV6-1
CASSGRDRGGDEQFF,TRBV7-9
CASSSRTGPQYF,TRBV7-9
CASSAVIRLSYGYTF,TRBV12-3/TRBV12-4
CATAWGSGELFF,TRBV7-2
CASSPDGYSNQPQHF,TRBV12-3/TRBV12-4
CASSQAAGSSYEQYF,TRBV3-1
CASTKTGLIYEQYF,TRBV7-2
CATKSLRRQAFF,TRBV11-2
CSARLAGDGSGELFF,TRBV20-1
CASGTGRANVLTF,TRBV12-3/TRBV12-4
CASSQEPGRYTEAFF,TRBV4-1
CASSSPSGNRAIQYF,TRBV7-2
CASSRGTQPGELFF,TRBV14
CASSQRPNQPQHF,TRBV4-1
CASSHLLSGGSTDTQYF,TRBV4-2
CASSPRQGAGELFF,TRBV5-1
CASDPGLAGPNEQFF,TRBV5-1
CASSVSTGSGEQYF,TRBV9
CASSLAGRRTDTQYF,TRBV11-1
CATSERDTHEQYF,TRBV24-1
CASRPRLAGDMSTDTQYF,TRBV7-9
CAISEGRGKGNEQFF,TRBV10-3
CASSQVGTAYEQYF,TRBV4-1
CASSLGTGSNQPQHF,TRBV7-2
CASTSAGGPNEQYF,TRBV7-9
CASSLDMQGVWTDTQYF,TRBV11-3
CSATRLSPNTGELFF,TRBV20-1
CASSSKGQSGYEQYF,TRBV7-2
CSAPLGGPHEQFF,TRBV20-1
CASSYVTGGREQFF,TRBV6-2/TRBV6-3
CASSRAGGPGEQYF,TRBV7-2
CASSQGTKGAGDNEQFF,TRBV4-1
CAWGKGANEKLFF,TRBV7-9
CASSVEPGNGEQFF,TRBV9
CASSPLDSFYGYTF,TRBV5-1
CASSQAPGFSYEQYF,TRBV14
CDSSLMENTEAFF,TRBV5-1
CAVIRPDTEAFF,TRBV7-8
CASSLNGGATDTQYF,TRBV12-3/TRBV12-4
CATSREERTGQPQHF,TRBV15
CASSQGTRDQETQYF,TRBV4-2
CASSSPENNEQFF,TRBV12-3/TRBV12-4
CASSLTGGSTNYGYTF,TRBV5-1
CASSLYTQVNYGYTF,TRBV28
CASSLARLAFGELFF,TRBV12-3/TRBV12-4
CASSPSLPGLAGSNEQFF,TRBV7-6
CASIKGNRDNEQFF,TRBV7-9
CAWSGGTVSTDTQYF,TRBV30
CATREGNTEAFF,TRBV24-1
CASRELAEGYEQYF,TRBV6-1